The text below deals with one TCR beta chain. The CDR3 runs to 19 residues. V trimming: 6 bases; J trimming: 6 bases; junction bases outside the gene matches: 23. The germline gives CDR1 KGHSH, CDR2 LQKENI. This specimen comes from a study of blood T cell repertoires in COVID-19. The wider study: Samples came from the United States, Italy and Spain, spanning acute and convalescent COVID-19. T cells, B-cell-depleted T cells, or PBMCs supplied cDNA or gDNA.

Sequenced by immunoSEQ multiplex PCR; TCRdb stores in-frame clones only, minus some. The sample shows around 360,000 clones, 87% of them seen only once. In terms of age and location, participants ranged from about 18 to 95 years and lived in about 25 US areas. Participant-given clinical history determined each cohort assignment. Material: PBMCs or T cells enriched from blood (not recorded which). The chain employs TRBV18 and TRBJ2-7; 10 bases line up with TRBD2. The clonotype was recovered from a woman aged 25-40 years who had recovered from COVID-19. The CDR3 here is CASSPQLGTSDPQGIEQYF. CDR3 DNA sequence: TGTGCCAGCTCGCCCCAACTCGGGACTAGCGACCCACAGGGGATCGAGCAGTACTTC.